One sample yielded the 22 T cell receptor beta chains listed below, sequenced in a study of control samples from healthy donors and cancer patients (dated by TCRdb to the early 2020s). The receptor library was made with the immunoSEQ multiplex PCR assay. Imported from immuneACCESS, the table was reduced by TCRdb to in-frame sequences with V and J called. These copies leave out some clones; in studies compared against another copy, an unresolved V gene accounts for under half, and the cause of the remainder is not known. The sample yields around 89,000 clones; about four fifths were counted once. Clones ranked in the top ten supply around 10% of the sample. Sequencing used blood. The receptor source for this set is a woman aged 55 to 70 in good health.

V gene TRBV19 combines with J gene TRBJ2-6; no firm D call. This CDR3 is 15 amino acids long. V lost 7 bases to trimming and J lost 0 bases, with 10 bases between them. The germline CDR1 and CDR2 sequences are LNHDA and SQIVND (reference sequence). The CDR3 coding sequence is TGTGCCAGTACCCTACACAGCTCTGGGGCCAACGTCCTGACTTTC. Encoded protein: CASTLHSSGANVLTF.

This chain links TRBV19 with TRBJ2-5, with 7 bases matching TRBD2. The J segment lost 3 bases and the V segment lost 4 bases, leaving 8 bases of the junction unmatched. The CDR3 covers 15 residues. Per germline, CDR1 LNHDA and CDR2 SQIVND (reference sequence). This chain's CDR3 is CASSTGGIMEETQYF. CDR3 coding DNA: TGTGCCAGTAGTACCGGGGGGATCATGGAAGAGACCCAGTACTTC.

The chain joins TRBV27 to TRBJ2-1; 7 nucleotides agree with TRBD1. CDR3 length: 16 amino acids. Germline values: CDR1 MNHEY, CDR2 SMNVEV (reference sequence). The trim removed 5 bases at V and 1 base at J, leaving 8 bases unmatched. The CDR3 loop reads CASSRSVQGSYNEQFF. CDR3 nucleotide sequence: TGTGCCAGCAGTAGATCAGTACAGGGGTCCTACAATGAGCAGTTCTTC.

This clone was counted a single time. The chain uses TRBV5-4 and TRBJ1-5; possibly TRBD1 for D (6 bases). The length of the CDR3 is 13 residues. Trimming pared 4 bases from V and 5 bases from J, leaving 10 bases between. Germline V gene lookup returns CDR1 SGHNT and CDR2 YYREEE (reference sequence). The CDR3 coding sequence is TGTGCCAGCAGCAAAGGGGGGGATCAGCCCCAGCATTTT. Translated: CASSKGGDQPQHF.

The sample holds a few counts of this clone. The J gene is TRBJ2-3, the V gene TRBV4-3, with unresolved D. The CDR3 is made up of 13 amino acids. The V gene lost 0 bases and the J gene lost 3 bases, with 4 bases spanning the gap. Looked up from germline, CDR1 is LGHNA and CDR2 is YSLEER. In DNA form, the CDR3 reads TGCGCCAGCAGCCAAGACAGTACAGATACGCAGTATTTT. Translating gives CASSQDSTDTQYF.

The chain has TRBV29-1 and TRBJ2-7; no reliable D call. Germline loops: CDR1 SQVTM, CDR2 ANQGSEA. Trimming pared 4 bases from V and 6 bases from J, leaving 10 bases between. The length of the CDR3 is 11 residues. The CDR3, as DNA: TGCAGCGTTGGAGGAACCCGCGAGCAGTACTTC. Amino acids: CSVGGTREQYF.

V and J are TRBV2 and TRBJ1-3; D is unclear. Between the trimmed V and J ends, which lost 6 bases and 1 base, there was a span of 10 bases. Germline CDR1 and CDR2: SNHLY and FYNNEI. The CDR3 covers 14 residues. The CDR3 reads CASRSGSSGNTIYF. The CDR3 DNA is TGTGCCAGCAGGAGTGGGAGTTCTGGAAACACCATATATTTT.

This clone was seen only a few times. The chain combines TRBV6-2 or TRBV6-3 with TRBJ1-2, with unresolved D. Trimming cost V 4 bases and J 4 bases, with 10 bases left between them. Germline assignment: CDR1 MNHEY and CDR2 SVGEGT. The CDR3 contains 13 residues. The CDR3 sequence is CASSFDGLYGYTF. The CDR3 DNA reads as TGTGCCAGCAGTTTCGACGGTCTCTATGGCTACACCTTC.

V is TRBV5-4 and J is TRBJ1-3; 10 nucleotides match TRBD1. V shed 4 bases and J 5 bases; nucleotides not matched to a gene: 6. Per the germline V gene, CDR1 is SGHNT and CDR2 is YYREEE (reference sequence). This CDR3 is built from 15 residues. The CDR3, as DNA: TGTGCCAGCAGCAGGACAGGGGGGGGACGAAACACCATATATTTT. The encoded protein is CASSRTGGGRNTIYF. The whole variable domain, remainder taken from reference TRBV5-4 and TRBJ1-3, is ETGVTQSPTHLIKTRGQQVTLRCSSQSGHNTVSWYQQALGQGPQFIFQYYREEENGRGNFPPRFSGLQFPNYSSELNVNALELDDSALYLCASSRTGGGRNTIYFGEGSWLTVV.

V usage is TRBV9 and J usage is TRBJ2-2, with 8 bases aligning to TRBD2. Trimming removed 3 bases from V and 6 bases from J; junction bases left unmatched: 7. Germline values: CDR1 SGDLS, CDR2 YYNGEE. This CDR3 region has 15 residues. The CDR3 DNA reads TGTGCCAGCAGCGCGGGACTAGTCACGGCCGGGGAGCTGTTTTTT. This sequence encodes CASSAGLVTAGELFF.

The genes are TRBV27 and TRBJ2-2; D is unclear. CDR1 and CDR2 from the germline V gene are MNHEY and SMNVEV (reference sequence). Trimming shortened V by 6 bases and J by 4 bases, and 12 bases separated the two germline ends. This CDR3 contains 14 residues. The CDR3 DNA is TGTGCCAGCAGACGACTGAAGACCACCGGGGAGCTGTTTTTT. It specifies CASRRLKTTGELFF.

The chain employs TRBV7-9 and TRBJ1-1; no clear D gene. With 1 base removed from V and 4 bases from J, the gap between germline ends came to 7 bases. This CDR3 contains 13 residues. Per germline, CDR1 SEHNR and CDR2 FQNEAQ (reference sequence). The CDR3 is CASSLVEGTEAFF. The DNA of the CDR3 is TGTGCCAGCAGCTTAGTTGAGGGCACTGAAGCTTTCTTT.

This rearrangement joins TRBV24-1 to TRBJ2-3; D is possibly TRBD2 (7 bases). Trimming pared 3 bases from V and 1 base from J, leaving 16 bases between. Germline V gene sequence: CDR1 KGHDR, CDR2 SFDVKD. This CDR3 comprises 17 residues. The CDR3 nucleotides read TGTGCCACCAGTGATCCGGGGGGCCCTGGGGGCACAGATACGCAGTATTTT. This encodes CATSDPGGPGGTDTQYF.

The chain has TRBV18 and TRBJ2-4; 10 positions agree with TRBD2. CDR1 is KGHSH, CDR2 LQKENI, per germline. The J segment lost 1 base and the V segment lost 0 bases, leaving 3 bases of the junction unmatched. CDR3 length: 17 residues. The CDR3 protein is CASSPPAAGGAKNIQYF. The CDR3 bases are TGTGCCAGCTCACCACCGGCAGCGGGGGGGGCCAAAAACATTCAGTACTTC.

V and J are TRBV28 and TRBJ2-3; TRBD1 matches 8 bases. Germline V lookup: CDR1 MDHEN, CDR2 SYDVKM. This CDR3 region has 14 residues. J was trimmed by 3 bases and V by 7 bases; bases with no gene match: 6. The CDR3 nucleotides read TGTGCCAGCAACCCGGACAGGGTTACAGATACGCAGTATTTT. Protein: CASNPDRVTDTQYF.

The chain joins TRBV29-1 to TRBJ2-1; D unclear. Germline CDR1 and CDR2: SQVTM and ANQGSEA. The CDR3 spans 13 residues. Deletions cut 3 bases from V and 6 bases from J, with 12 bases between. In nucleotides, the CDR3 is TGCAGCGTTGACGGACGGATTTTCAATGAGCAGTTCTTC. It is translated as CSVDGRIFNEQFF.

The J gene is TRBJ1-2, the V gene TRBV27; 9 positions agree with TRBD1. The germline V gene has CDR1 MNHEY and CDR2 SMNVEV (reference sequence). This CDR3 is 13 amino acids long. Trimming removed 4 bases from V and 8 bases from J; junction bases left unmatched: 5. The CDR3 bases are TGTGCCAGCAGTTGGACAGGGGTAGAGGGCTACACCTTC. This translates into CASSWTGVEGYTF.

This clone was found many times. The genes are TRBV2 and TRBJ1-2, with D maybe TRBD1 (5 bases). CDR1 and CDR2 from the germline V gene are SNHLY and FYNNEI. The CDR3 consists of 19 residues. The V end was cut by 3 bases, the J end by 4 bases, with 27 bases between. CDR3 nucleotides: TGTGCCAGCAGTGAGGGGCTTCTCTACCCCTTGCGTTCGGGCTATGGCTACACCTTC. The encoded protein is CASSEGLLYPLRSGYGYTF.

The gene calls are TRBV15 and TRBJ1-5; 7 nucleotides match TRBD1. J was trimmed by 3 bases and V by 0 bases; bases with no gene match: 5. The CDR3 runs 16 residues. Germline CDR1 reads LNHNV; CDR2 reads YYDKDF (reference sequence). CDR3 amino acids: CATSREPGTDNQPQHF. DNA of the CDR3: TGTGCCACCAGCAGAGAGCCCGGGACAGACAATCAGCCCCAGCATTTT.

The chain links TRBV2 to TRBJ2-1, with a weak D call TRBD1 (5 bases). Per germline, CDR1 SNHLY and CDR2 FYNNEI. The V end was cut by 6 bases, the J end by 0 bases, with 12 bases between. This CDR3 spans 15 amino acids. This chain's CDR3 is CASRKQESSYNEQFF. Here the CDR3 DNA reads TGTGCCAGCAGAAAACAGGAAAGCTCCTACAATGAGCAGTTCTTC.

The count of this clone is one. The J gene is TRBJ1-6, the V gene TRBV6-2 or TRBV6-3; D remains unclear. Germline assignment: CDR1 MNHEY and CDR2 SVGEGT. CDR3 length: 18 amino acids. V was shortened by 0 bases and J by 6 bases, with 18 bases between the two germline ends. The CDR3 DNA sequence: TGTGCCAGCAGTTACTCGACCCTTGAGGGAACCCCTAATTCACCCCTCCACTTT. Encoded protein: CASSYSTLEGTPNSPLHF.

The gene calls are TRBV7-9 and TRBJ2-7; 8 nucleotides match TRBD1. The germline CDR1 and CDR2 sequences are SEHNR and FQNEAQ (reference sequence). V lost 5 bases to trimming and J lost 6 bases; unmatched junction nucleotides: 9. The CDR3 loop spans 14 amino acids. In nucleotides, the CDR3 is TGTGCCAGCAGCCCTTGGACAGGGTCAGGCGAGCAGTACTTC. This gives the protein CASSPWTGSGEQYF.